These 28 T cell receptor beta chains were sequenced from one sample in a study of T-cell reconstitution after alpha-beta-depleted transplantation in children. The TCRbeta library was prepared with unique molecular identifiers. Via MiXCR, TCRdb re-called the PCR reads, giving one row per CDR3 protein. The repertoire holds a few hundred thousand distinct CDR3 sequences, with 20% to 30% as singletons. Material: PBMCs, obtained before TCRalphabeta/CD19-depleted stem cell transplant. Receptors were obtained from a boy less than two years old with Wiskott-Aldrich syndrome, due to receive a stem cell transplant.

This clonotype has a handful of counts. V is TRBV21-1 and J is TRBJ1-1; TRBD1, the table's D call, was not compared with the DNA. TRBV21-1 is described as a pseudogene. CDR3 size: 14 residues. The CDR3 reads CASSQGTTNTEAFF. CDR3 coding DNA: TGTGCCAGCAGTCAAGGGACGACGAACACTGAAGCTTTCTTT.

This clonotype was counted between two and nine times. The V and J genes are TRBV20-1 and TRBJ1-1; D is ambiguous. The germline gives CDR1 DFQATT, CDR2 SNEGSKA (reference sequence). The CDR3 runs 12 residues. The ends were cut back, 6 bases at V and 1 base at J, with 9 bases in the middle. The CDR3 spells CSAHVGNTEAFF. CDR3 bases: TGCAGTGCCCACGTGGGGAACACTGAAGCTTTCTTT.

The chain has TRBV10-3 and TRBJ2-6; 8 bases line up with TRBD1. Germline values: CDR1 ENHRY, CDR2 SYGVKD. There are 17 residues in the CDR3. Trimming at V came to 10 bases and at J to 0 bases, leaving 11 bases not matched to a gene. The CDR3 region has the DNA TGTGCCACCCTCCCGGACAGGGTTTTCTCTGGGGCCAACGTCCTGACTTTC. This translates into CATLPDRVFSGANVLTF.

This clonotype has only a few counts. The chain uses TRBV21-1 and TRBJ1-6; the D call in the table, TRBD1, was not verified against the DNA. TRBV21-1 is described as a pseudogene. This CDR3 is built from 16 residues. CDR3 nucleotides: TGTGCCAGCAGCAAACCCGGGGACAGGGTATATTCACCCCTCCACTTT. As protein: CASSKPGDRVYSPLHF.

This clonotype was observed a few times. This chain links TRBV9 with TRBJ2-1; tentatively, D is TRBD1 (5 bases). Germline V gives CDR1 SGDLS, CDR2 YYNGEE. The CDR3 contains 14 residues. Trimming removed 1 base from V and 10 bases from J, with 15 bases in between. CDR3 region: CASSVRKGDYEQFF. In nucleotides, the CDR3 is TGTGCCAGCAGCGTACGTAAAGGGGATTACGAGCAGTTCTTC.

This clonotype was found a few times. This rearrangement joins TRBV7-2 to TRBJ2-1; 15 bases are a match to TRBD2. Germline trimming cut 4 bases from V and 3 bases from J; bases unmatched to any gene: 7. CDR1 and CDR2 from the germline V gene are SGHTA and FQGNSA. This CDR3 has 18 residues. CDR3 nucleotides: TGTGCCAGCAGCTCCCCGGGACTAGCGGGAGGCCACTACAATGAGCAGTTCTTC. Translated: CASSSPGLAGGHYNEQFF.

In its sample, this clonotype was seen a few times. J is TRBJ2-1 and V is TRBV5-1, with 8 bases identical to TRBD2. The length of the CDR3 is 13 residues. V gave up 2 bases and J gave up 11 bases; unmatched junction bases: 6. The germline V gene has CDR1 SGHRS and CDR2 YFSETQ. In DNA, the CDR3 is TGCGCCAGCAGCTTCAAAGCGGGAGACAAGCAGTTCTTC. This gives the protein CASSFKAGDKQFF.

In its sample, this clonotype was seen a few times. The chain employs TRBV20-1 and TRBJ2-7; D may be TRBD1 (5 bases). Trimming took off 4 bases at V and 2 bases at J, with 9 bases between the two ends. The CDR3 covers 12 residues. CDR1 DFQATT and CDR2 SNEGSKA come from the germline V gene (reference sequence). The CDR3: CSAIDRTYEQYF. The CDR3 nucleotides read TGCAGTGCTATAGACAGAACCTACGAGCAGTACTTC.

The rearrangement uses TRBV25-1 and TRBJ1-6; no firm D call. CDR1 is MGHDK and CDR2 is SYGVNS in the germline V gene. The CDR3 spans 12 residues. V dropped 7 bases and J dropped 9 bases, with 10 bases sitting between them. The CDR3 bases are TGTGCCAGCAATAAAAAGGGTTCACCCCTCCACTTT. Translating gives CASNKKGSPLHF.

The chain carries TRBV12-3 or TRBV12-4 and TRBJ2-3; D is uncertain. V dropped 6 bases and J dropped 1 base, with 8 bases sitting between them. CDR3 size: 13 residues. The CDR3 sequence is CASRAPGTDTQYF. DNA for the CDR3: TGTGCCAGCAGGGCCCCAGGCACAGATACGCAGTATTTT.

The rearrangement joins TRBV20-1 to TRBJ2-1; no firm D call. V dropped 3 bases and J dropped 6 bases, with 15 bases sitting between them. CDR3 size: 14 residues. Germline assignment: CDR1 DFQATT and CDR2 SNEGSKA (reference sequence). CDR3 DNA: TGCAGTGCTAGGGGTCTTTCAGTCGCCAATGAGCAGTTCTTC. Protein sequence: CSARGLSVANEQFF.

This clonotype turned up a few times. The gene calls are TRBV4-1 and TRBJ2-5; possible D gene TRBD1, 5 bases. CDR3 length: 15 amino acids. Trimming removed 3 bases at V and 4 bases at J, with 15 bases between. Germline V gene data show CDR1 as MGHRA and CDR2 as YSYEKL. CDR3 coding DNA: TGCGCCAGCAGCCAGGGGCAACTGCAACTAGAGACCCAGTACTTC. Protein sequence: CASSQGQLQLETQYF.

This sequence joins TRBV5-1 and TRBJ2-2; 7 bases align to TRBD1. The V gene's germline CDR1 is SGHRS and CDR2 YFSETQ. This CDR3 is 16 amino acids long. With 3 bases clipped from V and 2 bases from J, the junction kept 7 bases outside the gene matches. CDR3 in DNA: TGCGCCAGCAGCTCGGCGACAGGGATTAACACCGGGGAGCTGTTTTTT. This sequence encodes CASSSATGINTGELFF.

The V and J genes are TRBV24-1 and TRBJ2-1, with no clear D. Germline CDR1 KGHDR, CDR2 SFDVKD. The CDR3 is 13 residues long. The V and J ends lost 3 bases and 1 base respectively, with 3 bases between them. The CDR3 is CATSDGSYNEQFF. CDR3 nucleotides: TGTGCCACCAGTGATGGTTCCTACAATGAGCAGTTCTTC.

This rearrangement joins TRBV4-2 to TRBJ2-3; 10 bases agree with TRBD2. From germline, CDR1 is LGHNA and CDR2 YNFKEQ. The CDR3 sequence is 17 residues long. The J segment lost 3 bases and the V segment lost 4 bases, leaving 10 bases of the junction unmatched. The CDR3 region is CASSLRTLAGATDTQYF. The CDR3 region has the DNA TGTGCCAGCAGCCTCAGGACGCTAGCGGGAGCAACAGATACGCAGTATTTT.

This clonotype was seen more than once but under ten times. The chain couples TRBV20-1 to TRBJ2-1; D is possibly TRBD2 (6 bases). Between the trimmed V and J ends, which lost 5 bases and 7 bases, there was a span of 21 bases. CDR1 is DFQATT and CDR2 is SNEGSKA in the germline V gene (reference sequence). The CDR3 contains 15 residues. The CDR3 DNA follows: TGCAGTGCTCAAATTTTGGGACTCCCGTTAAATGAGCAGTTCTTC. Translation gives CSAQILGLPLNEQFF.

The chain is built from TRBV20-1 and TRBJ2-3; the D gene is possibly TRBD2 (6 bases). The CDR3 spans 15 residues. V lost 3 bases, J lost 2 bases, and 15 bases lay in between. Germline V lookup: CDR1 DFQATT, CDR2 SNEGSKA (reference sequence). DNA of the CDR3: TGCAGTGCTAGTCTTGGGGGGAGACCCACAGATACGCAGTATTTT. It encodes CSASLGGRPTDTQYF.

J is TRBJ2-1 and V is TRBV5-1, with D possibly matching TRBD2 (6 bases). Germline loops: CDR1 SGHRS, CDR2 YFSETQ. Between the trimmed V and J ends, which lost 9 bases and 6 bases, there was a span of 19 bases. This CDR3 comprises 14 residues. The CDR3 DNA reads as TGCGCCACCACTCCCGCGGGGCAGCCCAATGAGCAGTTCTTC. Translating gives CATTPAGQPNEQFF.

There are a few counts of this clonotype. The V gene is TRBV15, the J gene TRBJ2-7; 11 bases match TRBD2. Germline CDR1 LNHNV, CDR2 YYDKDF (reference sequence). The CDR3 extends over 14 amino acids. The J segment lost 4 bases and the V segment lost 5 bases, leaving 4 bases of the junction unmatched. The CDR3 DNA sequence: TGTGCCACCAGCGGGGGACTAGCGGAGTACGAGCAGTACTTC. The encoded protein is CATSGGLAEYEQYF.

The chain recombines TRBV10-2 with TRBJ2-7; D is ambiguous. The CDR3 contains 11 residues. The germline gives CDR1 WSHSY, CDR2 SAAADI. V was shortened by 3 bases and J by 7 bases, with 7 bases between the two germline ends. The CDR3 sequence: CASSDAWEQYF. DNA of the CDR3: TGCGCCAGCAGTGATGCCTGGGAGCAGTACTTC.

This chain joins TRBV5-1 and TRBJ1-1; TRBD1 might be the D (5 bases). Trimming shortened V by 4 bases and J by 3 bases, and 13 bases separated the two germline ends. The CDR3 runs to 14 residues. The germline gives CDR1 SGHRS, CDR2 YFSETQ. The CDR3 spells CASSLLRDDTEAFF. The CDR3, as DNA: TGCGCCAGCAGCCTCCTTCGGGACGACACTGAAGCTTTCTTT.

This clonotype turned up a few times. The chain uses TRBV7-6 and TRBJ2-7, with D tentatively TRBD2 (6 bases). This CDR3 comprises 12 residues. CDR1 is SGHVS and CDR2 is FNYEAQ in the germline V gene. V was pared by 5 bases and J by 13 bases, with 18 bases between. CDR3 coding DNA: TGTGCCAGCAGCCCGCCGACGGAGGGTTCCTACTTC. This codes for CASSPPTEGSYF.

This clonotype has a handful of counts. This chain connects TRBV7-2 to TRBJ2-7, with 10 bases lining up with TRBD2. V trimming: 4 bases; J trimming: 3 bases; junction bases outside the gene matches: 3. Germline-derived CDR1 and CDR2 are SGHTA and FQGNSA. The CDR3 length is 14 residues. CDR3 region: CASSWTSGNYEQYF. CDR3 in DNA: TGTGCCAGCAGCTGGACTAGCGGAAACTACGAGCAGTACTTC. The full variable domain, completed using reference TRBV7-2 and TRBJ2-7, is GAGVSQSPSNKVTEKGKDVELRCDPISGHTALYWYRQSLGQGLEFLIYFQGNSAPDKSGLPSDRFSAERTGGSVSTLTIQRTQQEDSAVYLCASSWTSGNYEQYFGPGTRLTVT.

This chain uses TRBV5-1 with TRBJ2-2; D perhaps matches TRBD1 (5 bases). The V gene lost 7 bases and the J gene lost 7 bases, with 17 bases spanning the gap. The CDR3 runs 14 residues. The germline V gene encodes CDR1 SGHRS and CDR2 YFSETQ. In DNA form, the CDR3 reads TGCGCCAGCTGCATAATGGCAGGGTACGGGGAGCTGTTTTTT. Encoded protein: CASCIMAGYGELFF. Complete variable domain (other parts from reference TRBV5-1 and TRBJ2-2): KAGVTQTPRYLIKTRGQQVTLSCSPISGHRSVSWYQQTPGQGLQFLFEYFSETQRNKGNFPGRFSGRQFSNSRSEMNVSTLELGDSALYLCASCIMAGYGELFFGEGSRLTVL.

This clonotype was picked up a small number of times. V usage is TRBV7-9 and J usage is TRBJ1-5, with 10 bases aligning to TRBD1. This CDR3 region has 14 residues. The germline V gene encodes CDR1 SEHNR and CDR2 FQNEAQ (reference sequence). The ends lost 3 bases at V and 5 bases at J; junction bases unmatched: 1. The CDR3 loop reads CASSLDRGDQPQHF. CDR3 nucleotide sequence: TGTGCCAGCAGCTTGGACAGGGGGGATCAGCCCCAGCATTTT.

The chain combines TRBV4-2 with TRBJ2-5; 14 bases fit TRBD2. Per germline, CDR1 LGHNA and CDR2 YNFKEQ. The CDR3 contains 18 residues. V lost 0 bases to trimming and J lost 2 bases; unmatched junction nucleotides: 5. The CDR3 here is CASSQDTRLAGGQETQYF. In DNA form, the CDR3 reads TGTGCCAGCAGCCAAGATACGAGACTAGCGGGAGGGCAAGAGACCCAGTACTTC.

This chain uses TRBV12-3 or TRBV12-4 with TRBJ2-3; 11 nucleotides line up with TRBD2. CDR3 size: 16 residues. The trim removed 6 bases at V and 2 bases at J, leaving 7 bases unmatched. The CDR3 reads CASSPRLAGTTDTQYF. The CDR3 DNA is TGTGCCAGCAGCCCCAGACTAGCGGGGACCACAGATACGCAGTATTTT.

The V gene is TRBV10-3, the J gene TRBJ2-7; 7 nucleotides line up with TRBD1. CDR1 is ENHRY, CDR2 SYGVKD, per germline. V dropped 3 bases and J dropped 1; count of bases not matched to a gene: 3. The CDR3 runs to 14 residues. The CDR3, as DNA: TGTGCCATCAGTGATACGACAGGGTCCTACGAGCAGTACTTC. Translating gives CAISDTTGSYEQYF.